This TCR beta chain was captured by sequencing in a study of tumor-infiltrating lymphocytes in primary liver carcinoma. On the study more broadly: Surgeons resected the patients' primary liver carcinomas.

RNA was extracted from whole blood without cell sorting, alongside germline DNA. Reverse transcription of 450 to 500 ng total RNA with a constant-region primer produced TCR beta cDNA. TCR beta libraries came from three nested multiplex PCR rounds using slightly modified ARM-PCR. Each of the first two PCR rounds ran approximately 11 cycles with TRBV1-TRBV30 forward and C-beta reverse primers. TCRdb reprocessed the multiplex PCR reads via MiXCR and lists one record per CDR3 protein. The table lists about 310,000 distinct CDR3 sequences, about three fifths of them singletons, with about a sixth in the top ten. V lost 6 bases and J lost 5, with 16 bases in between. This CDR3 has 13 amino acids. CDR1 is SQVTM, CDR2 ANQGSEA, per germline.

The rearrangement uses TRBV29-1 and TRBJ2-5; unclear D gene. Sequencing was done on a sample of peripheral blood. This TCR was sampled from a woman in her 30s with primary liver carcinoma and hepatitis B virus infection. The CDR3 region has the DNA TGCAGCGTGGCCGGCCCCAGGTCCGAGACCCAGTACTTC. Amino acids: CSVAGPRSETQYF. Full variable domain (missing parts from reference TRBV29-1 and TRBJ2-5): SAVISQKPSRDICQRGTSLTIQCQVDSQVTMMFWYRQQPGQSLTLIATANQGSEATYESGFVIDKFPISRPNLTFSTLTVSNMSPEDSSIYLCSVAGPRSETQYFGPGTRLLVL.